This TCR beta chain emerged from a study of cytomegalovirus exposure and HLA in healthy donors. Study as a whole: In terms of ancestry, the Caucasian-associated cluster contained about 80% of the roughly 400 genotyped donors.

Study-wide results and caveats: A few of the chains that were CMV-associated were confirmed in vitro to be specific for CMV antigens. Association of a missense DCLRE1C variant with TCR beta V- and J-gene trimming was reported in a later analysis.

With 60 Vbeta and 13 Jbeta primers, the PCR was carried out. The method was immunoSEQ multiplex PCR; TCRdb's version includes in-frame clones alone and lacks a portion of them. The data contain tens of thousands of clones, roughly three quarters of them seen just once; the ten biggest clones take up roughly 1.5%. Remarks on this clone: No antigen is known for it.

Sequenced input: PBMCs. The sequence came from a male donor in good health and CMV-seronegative.

The CDR3 region is CSGGQGSTDTQYF. The CDR3 DNA follows: TGCAGCGGTGGACAGGGGAGCACAGATACGCAGTATTTT. The V gene is TRBV29-1, the J gene TRBJ2-3, with 9 bases fitting TRBD1. The CDR3 extends over 13 amino acids. Germline-derived CDR1 and CDR2 are SQVTM and ANQGSEA. The ends lost 7 bases at V and 0 bases at J; junction bases unmatched: 2.